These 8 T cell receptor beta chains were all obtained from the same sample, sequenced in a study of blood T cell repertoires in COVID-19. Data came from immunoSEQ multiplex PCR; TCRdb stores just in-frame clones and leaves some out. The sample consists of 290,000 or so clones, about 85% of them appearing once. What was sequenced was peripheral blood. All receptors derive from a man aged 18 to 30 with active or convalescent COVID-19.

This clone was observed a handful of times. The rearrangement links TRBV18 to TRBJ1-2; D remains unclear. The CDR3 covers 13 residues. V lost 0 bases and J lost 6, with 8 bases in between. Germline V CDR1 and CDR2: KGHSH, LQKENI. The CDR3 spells CASSPPEWDGYTF. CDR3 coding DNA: TGTGCCAGCTCACCACCGGAGTGGGATGGCTACACCTTC.

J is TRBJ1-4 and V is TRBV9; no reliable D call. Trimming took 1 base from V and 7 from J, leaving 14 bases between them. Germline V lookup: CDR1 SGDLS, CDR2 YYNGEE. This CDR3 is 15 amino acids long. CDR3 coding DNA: TGTGCCAGCAGCGTAAGTTCGGTCCGGGGTGAAAAACTGTTTTTT. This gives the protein CASSVSSVRGEKLFF.

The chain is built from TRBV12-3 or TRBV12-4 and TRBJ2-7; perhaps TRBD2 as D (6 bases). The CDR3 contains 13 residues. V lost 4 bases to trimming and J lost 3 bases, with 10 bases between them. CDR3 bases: TGTGCCAGCAGTTGGGAGGCGGACTACGAGCAGTACTTC. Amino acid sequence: CASSWEADYEQYF.

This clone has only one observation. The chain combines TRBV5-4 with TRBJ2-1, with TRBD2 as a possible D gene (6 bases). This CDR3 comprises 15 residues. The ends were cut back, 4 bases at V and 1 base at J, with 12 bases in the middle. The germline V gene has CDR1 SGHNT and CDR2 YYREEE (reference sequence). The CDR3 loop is CASSPGSSSYNEQFF. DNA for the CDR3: TGTGCCAGCAGCCCCGGGAGTAGTTCCTACAATGAGCAGTTCTTC.

CDR3 amino acids: CASRPGQGSGYTF. The CDR3 DNA follows: TGTGCCAGCAGACCGGGACAGGGTTCTGGCTACACCTTC. V usage is TRBV28 and J usage is TRBJ1-2; 9 bases are shared with TRBD1. The CDR3 is made up of 13 amino acids. From germline, CDR1 is MDHEN and CDR2 SYDVKM. The V gene end was trimmed by 6 bases and the J gene end by 7 bases; junction bases not matched to a gene: 6.

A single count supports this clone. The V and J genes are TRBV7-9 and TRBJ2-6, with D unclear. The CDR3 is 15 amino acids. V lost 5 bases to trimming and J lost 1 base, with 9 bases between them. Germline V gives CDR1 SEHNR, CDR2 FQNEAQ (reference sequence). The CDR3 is CASSVSWSGANVLTF. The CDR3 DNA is TGTGCCAGCAGCGTCAGTTGGTCTGGGGCCAACGTCCTGACTTTC.

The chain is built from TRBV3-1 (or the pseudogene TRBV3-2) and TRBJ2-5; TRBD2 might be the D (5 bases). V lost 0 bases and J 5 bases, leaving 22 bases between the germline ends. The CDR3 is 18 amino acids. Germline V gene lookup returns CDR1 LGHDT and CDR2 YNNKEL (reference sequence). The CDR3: CASSQDAARAVKLETQYF. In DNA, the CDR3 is TGTGCCAGCAGCCAAGATGCCGCGAGGGCAGTAAAATTGGAGACCCAGTACTTC.

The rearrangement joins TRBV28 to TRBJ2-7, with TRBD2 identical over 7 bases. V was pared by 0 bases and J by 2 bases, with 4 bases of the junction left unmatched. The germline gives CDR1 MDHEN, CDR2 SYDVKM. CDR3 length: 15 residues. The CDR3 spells CASSLWASGTYEQYF. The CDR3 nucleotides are TGTGCCAGCAGTTTATGGGCTAGCGGAACCTACGAGCAGTACTTC. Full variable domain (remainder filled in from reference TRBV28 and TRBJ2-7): DVKVTQSSRYLVKRTGEKVFLECVQDMDHENMFWYRQDPGLGLRLIYFSYDVKMKEKGDIPEGYSVSREKKERFSLILESASTNQTSMYLCASSLWASGTYEQYFGPGTRLTVT.